These 11 T cell receptor beta chains were all obtained from the same sample, sequenced in a study of T cell clonality in common variable immunodeficiency. TCRdb keeps only in-frame clones here, not all; method: immunoSEQ multiplex PCR. The sample offers more than 8,000 clones and no singletons, the top ten holding roughly 3.9%. These receptors are not linked to any known antigen. Study-wide results and limits: In common variable immunodeficiency, TCR beta chains reportedly carried fewer deletions and N-nucleotide insertions.

Sequenced input: peripheral blood mononuclear cells. These receptors originate from a human donor with common variable immunodeficiency.

This clone was seen at least ten times. The read ends 3 residues shy of where the CDR3 ends; the end is completed using the germline J gene. V is TRBV19 and J is TRBJ1-4; no reliable D call. V was shortened by 7 bases and J by 4 bases, with 13 bases between the two germline ends. Germline assignment: CDR1 LNHDA and CDR2 SQIVND (reference sequence). CDR3 size: 14 residues. CDR3 sequence: CASIGRLGNEKLFF. CDR3 DNA (partial): TGTGCCAGTATTGGCCGACTGGGTAATGAAAAA.

There are many counts of this clone. The read stops 3 residues short of the end of the CDR3; the missing end is completed from the germline J gene. The chain carries TRBV5-1 and TRBJ1-5; D is possibly TRBD1 (6 bases). The CDR3 length is 14 residues. CDR1 is SGHRS, CDR2 YFSETQ, per germline. Trimming cost V 4 bases and J 9 bases, with 17 bases left between them. The CDR3 sequence is CASSQTGDGGPQHF. The CDR3 bases that were read are TGCGCCAGCAGCCAGACAGGCGACGGTGGGCCC.

This clone has at least ten counts. The sequence runs out 3 residues before the end of the CDR3; the remainder is reconstructed from the germline J gene. The rearrangement uses TRBV29-1 and TRBJ1-2; D unresolved. CDR3 size: 13 residues. V dropped 4 bases and J dropped 3 bases, with 12 bases sitting between them. The V gene's germline CDR1 is SQVTM and CDR2 ANQGSEA. The CDR3 bases that were read are TGCAGCGTTGGTACCCCCGAGGACTATGGC. Residues: CSVGTPEDYG. The complete CDR3 sequence is CSVGTPEDYGYTF. Full variable domain (remainder filled in from reference TRBV29-1 and TRBJ1-2): SAVISQKPSRDICQRGTSLTIQCQVDSQVTMMFWYRQQPGQSLTLIATANQGSEATYESGFVIDKFPISRPNLTFSTLTVSNMSPEDSSIYLCSVGTPEDYGYTFGSGTRLTVV.

There are a few counts of this clone. The read halts 3 residues ahead of the CDR3 end, with the missing end drawn from the germline J gene. The rearrangement joins TRBV5-1 to TRBJ2-2; TRBD1 aligns across 10 bases. The CDR3 contains 19 residues. The junction had 16 bases not matched to a gene; V was cut back by 3 bases and J by 5 bases. CDR1 is SGHRS and CDR2 is YFSETQ in the germline V gene. The CDR3 loop is CASSSPDRGPGVLTGELFF. The DNA read from the CDR3 is TGCGCCAGCAGCTCCCCTGACAGGGGGCCGGGAGTGTTGACCGGGGAG.

This clone was seen ten or more times. Coverage ceases 3 residues before the CDR3 finishes, and the germline J gene fills in the end. The chain couples TRBV10-3 to TRBJ2-5; a possible D gene is TRBD1 (6 bases). V lost 3 bases, J lost 5 bases, and 10 bases lay in between. The CDR3 has 13 residues. The germline gives CDR1 ENHRY, CDR2 SYGVKD. The CDR3 sequence is CAISDGGAETQYF. The part of the CDR3 DNA that was read is TGTGCCATCAGTGATGGGGGCGCGGAGACC.

The sample holds a few counts of this clone. The read ends 3 residues early relative to the CDR3; the germline J gene fills the gap. V usage is TRBV11-2 and J usage is TRBJ2-7; 8 nucleotides line up with TRBD2. Germline CDR1 SGHAT, CDR2 FQNNGV. The CDR3 has 13 residues. V trimming: 5 bases; J trimming: 2 bases; junction bases outside the gene matches: 2. Incomplete CDR3 DNA: TGTGCCAGCAGCCCGGGACTAGCCTACGAG. Translated, it gives CASSPGLAYE. The full CDR3 is CASSPGLAYEQYF.

This clone was seen only a few times. Coverage ceases 3 residues before the CDR3 finishes, and the germline J gene fills in the end. This sequence joins TRBV20-1 and TRBJ2-7; 8 nucleotides agree with TRBD1. Per germline, CDR1 DFQATT and CDR2 SNEGSKA (reference sequence). The CDR3 has 16 residues. V gave up 5 bases and J gave up 2 bases; unmatched junction bases: 14. CDR3 DNA (partial): TGCAGTGCTGAGAAGATGCAGGGGGCCCCTACCTACGAG. Residues: CSAEKMQGAPTYE. The whole CDR3 protein is CSAEKMQGAPTYEQYF.

This clone was detected ten times or more. From the germline J gene comes the end of the CDR3, since the read stops 3 residues before it. V usage is TRBV29-1 and J usage is TRBJ2-5; 7 nucleotides line up with TRBD1. From germline, CDR1 is SQVTM and CDR2 ANQGSEA. CDR3 length: 14 residues. V shed 0 bases, J shed 5 bases, and the junction held 6 bases outside the gene matches. The CDR3 here is CSVEDHYRGETQYF. The sequenced CDR3 bases are TGCAGCGTTGAAGACCATTACAGGGGTGAGACC.

This clone was counted many times. The covered CDR3 bases are TGCAGTGCCCTCATTGGACAGGCTAGAGGC. Protein sequence: CSALIGQARG. The full-length CDR3 reads as CSALIGQARGYTF. This chain joins TRBV20-1 and TRBJ1-2; 7 bases agree with TRBD1. The CDR3 is cut off 3 residues early in the read; its end comes from the germline J gene. The CDR3 extends over 13 amino acids. Germline V gene data show CDR1 as DFQATT and CDR2 as SNEGSKA (reference sequence).

This clone was counted many times. The CDR3 is cut off 3 residues early in the read; its end comes from the germline J gene. V is TRBV19 and J is TRBJ1-4; perhaps TRBD1 as D (6 bases). Germline V gene lookup returns CDR1 LNHDA and CDR2 SQIVND (reference sequence). V gave up 9 bases and J gave up 8 bases, with 16 bases separating them. The CDR3 totals 13 residues. The sequenced part of the CDR3 DNA is TGTGCCAGCACGGGACATGGGCTGGAAAAA. Its translation: CASTGHGLEK. The whole CDR3 protein reads CASTGHGLEKLFF.

This clone was detected ten times or more. The CDR3 end is not reached by the read, which stops 3 residues before it; the germline J gene fills it in. The chain couples TRBV6-2 or TRBV6-3 to TRBJ2-1, with TRBD1 as a possible D gene (6 bases). The CDR3 runs to 15 residues. Germline V CDR1 and CDR2: MNHEY, SVGEGT. V lost 7 bases and J lost 0, with 13 bases in between. The part of the CDR3 DNA that was read is TGTGCCAGCACCAATCAGGGGTCCTCCTACAATGAG. This encodes CASTNQGSSYNE. The entire CDR3 protein reads CASTNQGSSYNEQFF.